This is a list of T cell receptor beta chains from one sample in a study of identical twins. TCRdb passed the 5' RACE reads through MiXCR, listing each CDR3 protein once. The sample yields 650,000 to 800,000 distinct CDR3 sequences, more than 6.5% seen once. A further study also used this sample, focusing on yellow fever vaccine responses in identical twins.

The sequenced sample consisted of PBMCs. The receptor source for this set is a woman aged 18-30 years in good health. Both conserved end residues are part of each CDR3. Fields, in order: D gene, V gene, clone size, J gene, CDR3 DNA, CDR3 protein. A D gene is named only where the DNA matches it firmly. Rows may omit the clone size; those that give it use once, few, many or a size class.

>.|TRBV6-1|many|TRBJ1-1
TGTGCCAGCAGTACCCACAGGGAGGGAAACACTGAAGCTTTCTTT
CASSTHREGNTEAFF
>TRBD2|TRBV7-6|.|TRBJ2-3
TGTGCCAGCAGCTTAATCAGGGCTAGCGGGGCTAGCACAGATACGCAGTATTTT
CASSLIRASGASTDTQYF
>.|TRBV5-1|many|TRBJ2-1
TGCGCCAGCAGCTTGCCCGTTCAGAATGAGCAGTTCTTC
CASSLPVQNEQFF
>.|TRBV4-3|.|TRBJ2-1
TGCGCCAGCAGCCAAGATGCCCTAGCCGTCAATGAGCAGTTCTTC
CASSQDALAVNEQFF
>.|TRBV7-2|few|TRBJ2-7
TGTGCCAGCAACAACTTGGGGGGCGGGGGCGAGCAGTACTTC
CASNNLGGGGEQYF
>TRBD1|TRBV11-2|many|TRBJ1-1
TGTGCCAGCAGCAGAAAATTCACAGGGGGCATACTGGGCGCTGAAGCTTTCTTT
CASSRKFTGGILGAEAFF
>.|TRBV5-1|many|TRBJ2-3
TGCGCCAGCAGCTTGGGAGCAGAGATCACAGATACGCAGTATTTT
CASSLGAEITDTQYF
>TRBD1|TRBV7-2|few|TRBJ2-7
TGTGCCAGCAGCTTAGGGGGACAGTCACGGTCCTACGAGCAGTACTTC
CASSLGGQSRSYEQYF
>TRBD2|TRBV7-3|few|TRBJ2-1
TGTGCCAGCAGCCCCTTCGGGGGGAATGAGCAGTTCTTC
CASSPFGGNEQFF
>.|TRBV12-3/TRBV12-4|many|TRBJ2-5
TGTGCCAGCAGTAGCACGGGGGAACAGATGGAGAGGGAGACCCAGTACTTC
CASSSTGEQMERETQYF
>.|TRBV7-2|few|TRBJ2-7
TGTGCCACCGCCTCTGTCAGGCCATACGAGCAGTACTTC
CATASVRPYEQYF
>.|TRBV6-1|.|TRBJ1-6
TGTGCCAGCAGTCCGGCTTACGATTATAATTCACCCCTCCACTTT
CASSPAYDYNSPLHF
>.|TRBV28|.|TRBJ2-3
TGTGCCAGCAACGTCCTCTACGGCAGCACAGATACGCAGTATTTT
CASNVLYGSTDTQYF
>TRBD1|TRBV6-1|.|TRBJ2-7
TGTGCCAGCAGGGAAACAGGGGTAGACGAGCAGTACTTC
CASRETGVDEQYF
>TRBD2|TRBV9|few|TRBJ2-2
TGTGCCAGCAGCGTAGCGGAAGCGGGAGTAGAGACCGGGGAGCTGTTTTTT
CASSVAEAGVETGELFF
>.|TRBV6-1|many|TRBJ2-3
TGTGCCAGCAGCCCACTCTCGTGGGATACGCAGTATTTT
CASSPLSWDTQYF
>TRBD1|TRBV6-6|.|TRBJ2-7
TGTGCCAGCACCGAGACAGGGGCCGAGCAGTACTTC
CASTETGAEQYF
>.|TRBV5-1|.|TRBJ2-7
TGCGCCAGCACGAGGACAGCTGAAATCTCCTACGAGCAGTACTTC
CASTRTAEISYEQYF
>TRBD1|TRBV5-1|few|TRBJ2-1
TGCGCCAGCAGCCCCGGACAGGGGGGGCCTGTTGAGCAGTTCTTC
CASSPGQGGPVEQFF
>.|TRBV7-9|.|TRBJ1-1
TGTGCCAGCAGCTTAGGGGACATAGACACTGAAGCTTTCTTT
CASSLGDIDTEAFF
>.|TRBV21-1|.|TRBJ1-5
TGTGCCAGCAGCCCGGGACATAGGAATAGCAATCAGCCCCAGCATTTT
CASSPGHRNSNQPQHF
>.|TRBV30|once|TRBJ1-1
TGTGCCTGGAGTGTAGCCATGAACACTGAAGCTTTCTTT
CAWSVAMNTEAFF
>.|TRBV7-9|few|TRBJ2-7
TGTGCCAGCAGCGGGGCCCTTTGGGATTACGAGCAGTACTTC
CASSGALWDYEQYF
>.|TRBV7-2|.|TRBJ2-7
TGTGCCAGCAGCCCCTATTTCGTAGGCTACGAGCAGTACTTC
CASSPYFVGYEQYF
>.|TRBV20-1|many|TRBJ2-1
TGCAGTGCTAGAGATCTCTTCGCTGGTCACTCCTACAATGAGCAGTTCTTC
CSARDLFAGHSYNEQFF
>.|TRBV28|many|TRBJ2-5
TGTGCCAGCATGGCCGCAGGGGTGTCCCTGGAGACCCAGTACTTC
CASMAAGVSLETQYF
>.|TRBV5-6|.|TRBJ2-1
TGTGCCAGCAGCTTGGTAGTGGGGTACAATGAGCAGTTCTTC
CASSLVVGYNEQFF
>.|TRBV5-6|few|TRBJ2-7
TGTGCCAGCAGCTTGGGGAAACTGTACGAGCAGTACTTC
CASSLGKLYEQYF
>TRBD2|TRBV20-1|.|TRBJ2-3
TGCAGTCTCCGGGGGGGCGGCACAGATACGCAGTATTTT
CSLRGGGTDTQYF
>TRBD1|TRBV7-9|few|TRBJ2-4
TGTGCCAGCAGCTTACCGGGACAGGGAAAGAACATTCAGTACTTC
CASSLPGQGKNIQYF
>.|TRBV4-3|.|TRBJ2-2
TGCGCCAGCAGCCAAGTAGAGACCGGGGAGCTGTTTTTT
CASSQVETGELFF
>.|TRBV5-4|few|TRBJ2-7
TGTGCCAGCAGCTTGGGAAGTAGCGTCGAGCAGTACTTC
CASSLGSSVEQYF
>.|TRBV6-2/TRBV6-3|few|TRBJ2-1
TGTGCCAGCAGTTACAAAAGTCTAGCGTGGTCCTACAATGAGCAGTTCTTC
CASSYKSLAWSYNEQFF
>TRBD2|TRBV20-1|.|TRBJ2-1
TGCAGTGCTAGAGATCTGAGCGGGGGGGATAATGAGCAGTTCTTC
CSARDLSGGDNEQFF
>TRBD2|TRBV27|many|TRBJ2-7
TGTGCCAGCAGTACGGGACTAGCGATCTACGAGCAGTACTTC
CASSTGLAIYEQYF
>.|TRBV12-3/TRBV12-4|many|TRBJ2-2
TGTGCCAGCAGTTTGGAGGCCGGGGAGCTGTTTTTT
CASSLEAGELFF
>TRBD1|TRBV5-1|few|TRBJ2-5
TGCGCCAGCAGCGGGACAGGGGGCGGCGAGACCCAGTACTTC
CASSGTGGGETQYF